These 27 T cell receptor beta chains came from one sample sequenced in a study of shared clonotypes between healthy human individuals. Generated by immunoSEQ multiplex PCR, the TCRdb table keeps only in-frame clones and is missing some. In the table there are 1.5 million to 2.5 million clones, around 96% of which are singletons. In the naive CD8 group, cells lacked CD45RO and were positively selected for CCR7, so terminally differentiated effector memory CD45RA+ cells were left out. Specimen: naive CD8+ T cells sorted from blood. These receptors were obtained from a man aged 18-30 years in good health.

The chain recombines TRBV11-1 with TRBJ2-5; TRBD2 aligns across 16 bases. The junction had 5 bases not matched to a gene; V was cut back by 5 bases and J by 5 bases. CDR1 and CDR2 (germline): SGHAT, FQDESV (reference sequence). The CDR3 runs 16 residues. CDR3: CASSKGLAGGLETQYF. In DNA form, the CDR3 reads TGTGCCAGCAGCAAGGGACTAGCGGGGGGGCTTGAGACCCAGTACTTC.

The genes are TRBV6-5 and TRBJ2-1; tentatively, D is TRBD1 (5 bases). V gave up 2 bases and J gave up 9 bases, with 14 bases separating them. CDR3 size: 14 residues. CDR1 and CDR2 from the germline V gene are MNHEY and SVGAGI. CDR3 amino acids: CASSYAPAQGEQFF. In DNA, the CDR3 is TGTGCCAGCAGTTACGCGCCCGCTCAGGGTGAGCAGTTCTTC.

This chain links TRBV6-1 with TRBJ1-1, with a possible D match to TRBD1 (5 bases). V lost 0 bases and J lost 7, with 24 bases in between. There are 18 residues in the CDR3. CDR1 MNHNS and CDR2 SASEGT come from the germline V gene. The CDR3 bases are TGTGCCAGCAGTGAAGCGCTGGGGTTCTGGGGCGCTTGGGGTGAAGCTTTCTTT. It codes for CASSEALGFWGAWGEAFF.

V and J are TRBV2 and TRBJ2-3; a weak D match, TRBD1 (6 bases). Looked up from germline, CDR1 is SNHLY and CDR2 is FYNNEI. Trimming stripped 2 bases from V and 3 bases from J, with 15 bases between. The CDR3 length is 16 residues. CDR3 residues: CASSELRGGRTDTQYF. CDR3 DNA sequence: TGTGCCAGCAGTGAATTGCGTGGGGGCCGAACAGATACGCAGTATTTT.

J is TRBJ2-5 and V is TRBV9, with 8 bases that match TRBD2. Looked up from germline, CDR1 is SGDLS and CDR2 is YYNGEE. V lost 1 base, J lost 5 bases, and 13 bases stayed unmatched. This CDR3 comprises 17 residues. CDR3 DNA sequence: TGTGCCAGCAGCGTATACCCTAGCGGGTCCGGGCGGGAGACCCAGTACTTC. The encoded protein is CASSVYPSGSGRETQYF.

This sequence joins TRBV10-1 and TRBJ2-1, with D tentatively TRBD2 (6 bases). V was clipped by 3 bases and J by 0 bases, with 12 bases between them. The CDR3 covers 16 residues. Germline CDR1 reads WNHNN; CDR2 reads SYGVQD (reference sequence). CDR3: CASSDLAGSSYNEQFF. CDR3 nucleotide sequence: TGCGCCAGCAGTGACCTCGCGGGAAGCTCCTACAATGAGCAGTTCTTC.

The rearrangement uses TRBV20-1 and TRBJ2-5; TRBD1 is a possible D gene (6 bases). V gave up 8 bases and J gave up 10 bases, with 17 bases separating them. Germline V gives CDR1 DFQATT, CDR2 SNEGSKA (reference sequence). The CDR3 consists of 11 residues. CDR3 nucleotides: TGCAGTACTATCGGTGGGGGCGACCAGTACTTC. Its translation is CSTIGGGDQYF.

The J gene is TRBJ2-2, the V gene TRBV4-3; 13 bases align to TRBD2. V gave up 0 bases and J gave up 2 bases; unmatched junction bases: 3. This CDR3 comprises 18 residues. Germline V gives CDR1 LGHNA, CDR2 YSLEER. As DNA, the CDR3 is TGCGCCAGCAGCCAAGAGGGACTAGCGGGACCAAACACCGGGGAGCTGTTTTTT. Protein: CASSQEGLAGPNTGELFF.

The rearrangement links TRBV28 to TRBJ1-1, with D hard to call. V was shortened by 5 bases and J by 1 base, with 14 bases between the two germline ends. CDR3 length: 15 amino acids. Germline CDR1 is MDHEN and CDR2 is SYDVKM. CDR3 coding DNA: TGTGCCAGCAGTACTCCGAAGGAAGAGAACACTGAAGCTTTCTTT. Protein sequence: CASSTPKEENTEAFF.

This clone was observed once. The V gene is TRBV11-2, the J gene TRBJ2-7, with D hard to call. There are 12 residues in the CDR3. Germline V gene lookup returns CDR1 SGHAT and CDR2 FQNNGV. Deletions cut 2 bases from V and 5 bases from J, with 7 bases between. Here the CDR3 reads CASSLMGNEQYF. DNA for the CDR3: TGTGCCAGCAGCTTAATGGGGAACGAGCAGTACTTC.

This clone was found once. V gene TRBV11-2 combines with J gene TRBJ2-1; maybe TRBD2 (6 bases). CDR3 length: 15 amino acids. Trimming pared 1 base from V and 5 bases from J, leaving 12 bases between. Germline values: CDR1 SGHAT, CDR2 FQNNGV. CDR3 region: CASSLVITGDNEQFF. CDR3 in DNA: TGTGCCAGCAGCTTAGTCATCACGGGGGACAATGAGCAGTTCTTC.

The rearrangement uses TRBV28 and TRBJ2-7; 11 nucleotides agree with TRBD1. Germline V gene sequence: CDR1 MDHEN, CDR2 SYDVKM. This CDR3 comprises 17 residues. The V gene end was trimmed by 2 bases and the J gene end by 3 bases; junction bases not matched to a gene: 9. CDR3 in amino acids: CASSLPPGQGAFYEQYF. The CDR3 DNA follows: TGTGCCAGCAGTTTACCCCCCGGACAGGGGGCTTTCTACGAGCAGTACTTC.

The chain is built from TRBV7-6 and TRBJ1-1; TRBD1 aligns across 7 bases. The germline V gene has CDR1 SGHVS and CDR2 FNYEAQ. The J segment lost 2 bases and the V segment lost 5 bases, leaving 5 bases of the junction unmatched. This CDR3 region has 14 residues. The CDR3 here is CASSAGQANTEAFF. In nucleotides, the CDR3 is TGTGCCAGCAGCGCAGGACAGGCCAACACTGAAGCTTTCTTT. Full variable domain (rest looked up from reference TRBV7-6 and TRBJ1-1): GAGVSQSPRYKVTKRGQDVALRCDPISGHVSLYWYRQALGQGPEFLTYFNYEAQQDKSGLPNDRFSAERPEGSISTLTIQRTEQRDSAMYRCASSAGQANTEAFFGQGTRLTVV.

The J gene is TRBJ1-5, the V gene TRBV6-1; tentatively, D is TRBD1 (6 bases). The length of the CDR3 is 11 residues. The germline V and J ends were trimmed by 8 bases and 7 bases, with 9 bases remaining between them. The germline V gene has CDR1 MNHNS and CDR2 SASEGT. Here the CDR3 DNA reads TGTGCCAGCGGAGGGGGGCAGCCCCAGCATTTT. It yields the protein CASGGGQPQHF.

This sequence joins TRBV27 and TRBJ2-7; no definite D call. This CDR3 has 14 amino acids. Per the germline V gene, CDR1 is MNHEY and CDR2 is SMNVEV (reference sequence). Deletions cut 2 bases from V and 7 bases from J, with 15 bases between. The CDR3 spells CASSLRSEWGEQYF. The DNA of the CDR3 is TGTGCCAGCAGTTTAAGGTCGGAGTGGGGAGAGCAGTACTTC.

The chain recombines TRBV2 with TRBJ2-7, with D unresolved. Germline assignment: CDR1 SNHLY and CDR2 FYNNEI. The CDR3 runs 15 residues. With 2 bases removed from V and 3 bases from J, the gap between germline ends came to 14 bases. CDR3 loop: CASSEPSRRFYEQYF. Here the CDR3 DNA reads TGTGCCAGCAGTGAACCCTCTAGACGGTTCTACGAGCAGTACTTC.

The V call is TRBV9, the J call TRBJ2-3; 12 bases agree with TRBD2. With V trimmed by 0 bases and J by 2 bases, 4 bases remained unmatched. The CDR3 sequence is 17 residues long. Per germline, CDR1 SGDLS and CDR2 YYNGEE. CDR3 amino acids: CASSVGRTSGITDTQYF. The CDR3 region has the DNA TGTGCCAGCAGCGTAGGCCGGACTAGCGGGATCACAGATACGCAGTATTTT. Complete variable domain (other parts from reference TRBV9 and TRBJ2-3): DSGVTQTPKHLITATGQRVTLRCSPRSGDLSVYWYQQSLDQGLQFLIQYYNGEERAKGNILERFSAQQFPDLHSELNLSSLELGDSALYFCASSVGRTSGITDTQYFGPGTRLTVL.

This chain links TRBV10-3 with TRBJ2-5; 9 nucleotides agree with TRBD2. From germline, CDR1 is ENHRY and CDR2 SYGVKD. This CDR3 contains 14 residues. The V gene end was trimmed by 6 bases and the J gene end by 5 bases; junction bases not matched to a gene: 7. The CDR3 reads CAISGGRAGETQYF. CDR3 in DNA: TGTGCCATCAGCGGCGGGAGGGCCGGGGAGACCCAGTACTTC.

The chain combines TRBV4-1 with TRBJ2-1; 7 bases are shared with TRBD2. CDR1 MGHRA and CDR2 YSYEKL come from the germline V gene. J gave up 4 bases and V 1 base, and 4 bases lay outside the gene matches. CDR3 size: 15 residues. The CDR3 region has the DNA TGCGCCAGCAGCCAAGCAGGACTAGAGTACAATGAGCAGTTCTTC. As protein: CASSQAGLEYNEQFF.

This chain joins TRBV7-8 and TRBJ2-3; 9 positions match TRBD2. The CDR3 is 16 amino acids. Germline CDR1 reads SGHVS; CDR2 reads FQNEAQ. The trim removed 5 bases at V and 1 base at J, leaving 7 bases unmatched. DNA for the CDR3: TGTGCCAGCAGCCCCTCAGCGGGAGGCCGCACAGATACGCAGTATTTT. It translates to CASSPSAGGRTDTQYF.

In its sample, this clone was seen once. The J gene is TRBJ2-7, the V gene TRBV4-1; D might be TRBD2 (5 bases). The germline gives CDR1 MGHRA, CDR2 YSYEKL. There are 14 residues in the CDR3. Trimming cost V 3 bases and J 3 bases, with 12 bases left between them. CDR3 loop: CASSQTDGNYEQYF. For the CDR3, the DNA is TGCGCCAGCAGCCAGACCGACGGGAACTACGAGCAGTACTTC.

About this clone: This sample also contains other DNA sequences that code for the same CDR3. This sequence joins TRBV27 and TRBJ1-5, with TRBD1 matching over 9 bases. The V gene's germline CDR1 is MNHEY and CDR2 SMNVEV (reference sequence). After removal of 4 bases from V and 2 bases from J, the junction contained 3 bases not matched to a gene. CDR3 length: 15 amino acids. The DNA for the CDR3 is TGTGCCAGCAGTTCAACAGGGGGCGGCAATCAGCCCCAGCATTTT. Translated, it gives CASSSTGGGNQPQHF.

In DNA, the CDR3 is TGTGCCAGCAGCGCCCGAGGGTCCCCCGACGGTGGCTACACCTTC. This sequence encodes CASSARGSPDGGYTF. V and J are TRBV13 and TRBJ1-2; no firm D call. CDR3 length equals 15 residues. The V end lost 5 bases, the J end lost 7 bases, and 20 bases lay between the germline ends. Looked up from germline, CDR1 is PRHDT and CDR2 is FYEKMQ (reference sequence).

The rearrangement links TRBV4-3 to TRBJ2-2; D is perhaps TRBD2 (5 bases). Germline CDR1 reads LGHNA; CDR2 reads YSLEER. The CDR3 has 14 amino acids. Trimming left V 6 bases short and J 4 bases short, with 12 bases between. CDR3 protein: CASSPPEGTGELFF. CDR3 nucleotide sequence: TGCGCCAGCAGTCCCCCAGAGGGCACCGGGGAGCTGTTTTTT.

This chain connects TRBV30 to TRBJ1-1; the D gene is possibly TRBD1 (6 bases). This CDR3 has 13 amino acids. Trimming left V 1 base short and J 5 bases short, with 11 bases between. Germline V gene data show CDR1 as GTSNPN and CDR2 as SVGIG (reference sequence). This chain's CDR3 is CAWSDRAGTEAFF. The CDR3 DNA sequence: TGTGCCTGGAGTGACAGGGCGGGGACTGAAGCTTTCTTT.

The rearrangement links TRBV6-5 to TRBJ2-7; 8 bases align to TRBD2. In germline, CDR1 is MNHEY, CDR2 SVGAGI. After removal of 2 bases from V and 1 base from J, the junction contained 7 bases not matched to a gene. CDR3 size: 16 residues. CDR3 amino acids: CASSYQSGLASYEQYF. Written as DNA, the CDR3 is TGTGCCAGCAGTTACCAGTCTGGACTAGCTTCCTACGAGCAGTACTTC.

The V and J genes are TRBV7-2 and TRBJ2-7; 8 bases match TRBD2. The CDR3 has 16 amino acids. Germline CDR1 is SGHTA and CDR2 is FQGNSA. With 0 bases clipped from V and 5 bases from J, the junction kept 9 bases outside the gene matches. This chain's CDR3 is CASSLAWGLGIDEQYF. CDR3 DNA: TGTGCCAGCAGCTTAGCATGGGGACTAGGGATCGACGAGCAGTACTTC.